Presented here are 24 T cell receptor beta chains from one specimen sequenced in a study of cytomegalovirus exposure and HLA in healthy donors (dated 2017 in TCRdb). The library was made by the immunoSEQ multiplex PCR assay. For the multiplex PCR, a mixture combining 60 forward primers for TCR Vbeta segments and 13 reverse primers for TCR Jbeta segments was used. TCRdb carries this immuneACCESS record with in-frame sequences only. Its versions omit some clonotypes, under half of them owing to an unresolved V gene in the studies checked, with the rest unexplained. The sample has approximately 190,000 clones on record, roughly 80% of them singletons. The ten largest account for 3.8% of the sample. The sequencing sample was made of PBMCs. These TCRs come from a man aged 50 to 59 in good health and CMV-seronegative.

With regard to this clone: At the DNA level, this CDR3 is encoded by other sequences in the same sample as well. V gene TRBV4-2 combines with J gene TRBJ1-3; D uncertain. Trimming removed 0 bases at V and 0 bases at J, with 6 bases between. Germline V CDR1 and CDR2: LGHNA, YNFKEQ. The CDR3 consists of 15 residues. CDR3 coding DNA: TGTGCCAGCAGCCAAGACCGGGGCTCTGGAAACACCATATATTTT. This codes for CASSQDRGSGNTIYF.

J is TRBJ2-2 and V is TRBV7-9; 9 bases are shared with TRBD1. This CDR3 spans 15 amino acids. With V trimmed by 6 bases and J by 4 bases, 6 bases remained unmatched. Germline CDR1 is SEHNR and CDR2 is FQNEAQ (reference sequence). CDR3: CASRPPGQGTGELFF. CDR3 sequence (DNA): TGTGCCAGCAGGCCACCGGGACAGGGCACCGGGGAGCTGTTTTTT.

A single count supports this clone. The rearrangement links TRBV7-2 to TRBJ1-2; perhaps TRBD1 as D (5 bases). The V gene's germline CDR1 is SGHTA and CDR2 FQGNSA. V gave up 3 bases and J gave up 8 bases, with 10 bases separating them. CDR3 length equals 12 residues. CDR3 amino acids: CASSLGLLGYTF. The CDR3 nucleotides read TGTGCCAGCAGCTTGGGACTCCTAGGCTACACCTTC.

This clone was observed a single time. The chain carries TRBV2 and TRBJ1-2, with 10 nucleotides matching TRBD1. Germline CDR1 and CDR2: SNHLY and FYNNEI. The CDR3 length is 12 residues. The V and J ends lost 11 bases and 5 bases, in that order; junction bases with no gene match: 5. The CDR3, as DNA: TGTGCCGGCACGGGACAGGGGTATGGCTACACCTTC. Translating gives CAGTGQGYGYTF.

J is TRBJ2-5 and V is TRBV30; maybe TRBD1 (6 bases). V was pared by 4 bases and J by 4 bases, with 10 bases between. CDR3 length: 12 amino acids. The V gene's germline CDR1 is GTSNPN and CDR2 SVGIG (reference sequence). DNA of the CDR3: TGTGCCTGGACACCAGGGGCAGAGACCCAGTACTTC. Its protein product is CAWTPGAETQYF. Supplemented by reference TRBV30 and TRBJ2-5, the full variable domain reads SQTIHQWPATLVQPVGSPLSLECTVEGTSNPNLYWYRQAAGRGLQLLFYSVGIGQISSEVPQNLSASRPQDRQFILSSKKLLLSDSGFYLCAWTPGAETQYFGPGTRLLVL.

This chain uses TRBV9 with TRBJ2-6, with a tentative D call TRBD1 (6 bases). Germline V gives CDR1 SGDLS, CDR2 YYNGEE. This CDR3 has 18 amino acids. Trimming shortened V by 4 bases and J by 2 bases, and 19 bases separated the two germline ends. CDR3 coding DNA: TGTGCCAGCAGCCTAAGAGGCAGGGACAAAGCTGGGGCCAACGTCCTGACTTTC. Encoded protein: CASSLRGRDKAGANVLTF.

J is TRBJ1-3 and V is TRBV18; D is possibly TRBD1 (5 bases). The germline gives CDR1 KGHSH, CDR2 LQKENI. CDR3 length: 13 amino acids. The V end was cut by 4 bases, the J end by 3 bases, with 7 bases between. In nucleotides, the CDR3 is TGTGCCAGCTCACAGGGGTTTGGAAACACCATATATTTT. Translated, it gives CASSQGFGNTIYF.

This chain connects TRBV6-5 to TRBJ1-1; 8 nucleotides line up with TRBD1. Germline CDR1 and CDR2: MNHEY and SVGAGI. The V gene end was trimmed by 6 bases and the J gene end by 4 bases; junction bases not matched to a gene: 4. The CDR3 has 13 residues. CDR3 DNA sequence: TGTGCCAGCAGAGCAGGGGGCACCACTGAAGCTTTCTTT. Translation gives CASRAGGTTEAFF.

The chain employs TRBV11-3 and TRBJ2-1, with TRBD2 matching 8 bases. The CDR3 spans 15 residues. From germline, CDR1 is SGHNT and CDR2 YENEEA. The junction had 13 bases not matched to a gene; V was cut back by 5 bases and J by 10 bases. CDR3 sequence reads: CASSPRLGGAGEQFF. CDR3 DNA: TGTGCCAGCAGCCCTCGGCTCGGGGGGGCTGGGGAGCAGTTCTTC.

V and J are TRBV5-1 and TRBJ2-3, with 8 bases fitting TRBD2. Losses at the gene ends were 2 bases for V and 2 bases for J; bases not matched to a gene: 1. This CDR3 is built from 14 residues. Looked up from germline, CDR1 is SGHRS and CDR2 is YFSETQ. The CDR3 loop is CASSLAGDTDTQYF. CDR3 nucleotide sequence: TGCGCCAGCAGCTTAGCGGGGGACACAGATACGCAGTATTTT.

The J gene is TRBJ1-3, the V gene TRBV5-6, with 7 bases fitting TRBD1. With V trimmed by 0 bases and J by 5 bases, 5 bases remained unmatched. Looked up from germline, CDR1 is SGHDT and CDR2 is YYEEEE. The CDR3 covers 15 residues. CDR3 in DNA: TGTGCCAGCAGCTTGGTCGGGACAGAAAGAAACACCATATATTTT. This gives the protein CASSLVGTERNTIYF. Complete variable domain (other parts from reference TRBV5-6 and TRBJ1-3): DAGVTQSPTHLIKTRGQQVTLRCSPKSGHDTVSWYQQALGQGPQFIFQYYEEEERQRGNFPDRFSGHQFPNYSSELNVNALLLGDSALYLCASSLVGTERNTIYFGEGSWLTVV.

This chain uses TRBV4-1 with TRBJ2-5, with a weak D call TRBD2 (5 bases). The J call is in doubt because the DNA end fits TRBJ2-7 better. Germline values: CDR1 MGHRA, CDR2 YSYEKL. The CDR3 has 14 amino acids. CDR3 residues: CASSFLASSYEQYF. The CDR3 DNA is TGCGCCAGCAGCTTCCTAGCTTCCTCCTACGAGCAGTACTTC.

This clone was recorded a few times. V and J are TRBV10-1 and TRBJ2-6; no clear D. The CDR3 covers 14 residues. CDR1 WNHNN and CDR2 SYGVQD come from the germline V gene (reference sequence). Trimming shortened V by 5 bases and J by 3 bases, and 8 bases separated the two germline ends. The CDR3 region is CASSPSLGANVLTF. The CDR3 DNA is TGCGCCAGCAGTCCCTCCCTTGGGGCCAACGTCCTGACTTTC.

The V call is TRBV7-9, the J call TRBJ1-2, with 8 bases matching TRBD1. The V and J ends lost 0 bases and 4 bases, in that order; junction bases with no gene match: 7. Germline V CDR1 and CDR2: SEHNR, FQNEAQ (reference sequence). The CDR3 is 16 amino acids. The chain's CDR3 is CASSLAGNRGGYGYTF. The CDR3 DNA reads TGTGCCAGCAGCTTAGCCGGGAACAGGGGGGGCTATGGCTACACCTTC.

The chain uses TRBV6-5 and TRBJ1-1; D gene unclear. Germline V gene lookup returns CDR1 MNHEY and CDR2 SVGAGI. The CDR3 runs 14 residues. The ends were cut back, 4 bases at V and 0 bases at J, with 9 bases in the middle. CDR3 loop: CASSLDTMNTEAFF. In nucleotides, the CDR3 is TGTGCCAGCAGTTTAGATACCATGAACACTGAAGCTTTCTTT.

The V and J genes are TRBV6-1 and TRBJ2-7; TRBD1 aligns across 10 bases. The CDR3 length is 15 residues. CDR1 MNHNS and CDR2 SASEGT come from the germline V gene. V gave up 3 bases and J gave up 5 bases; unmatched junction bases: 7. CDR3 loop: CASSDPTGGTHEQYF. The CDR3 DNA follows: TGTGCCAGCAGTGACCCGACAGGGGGCACGCACGAGCAGTACTTC.

The chain carries TRBV27 and TRBJ1-6; D is unclear. Trimming took 4 bases from V and 6 from J, leaving 7 bases between them. The length of the CDR3 is 13 residues. Germline V gene data show CDR1 as MNHEY and CDR2 as SMNVEV (reference sequence). The CDR3 is CASSSNSNSPLHF. Written as DNA, the CDR3 is TGTGCCAGCAGTTCCAATTCTAATTCACCCCTCCACTTT.

The V gene is TRBV5-1, the J gene TRBJ1-1; a weak D match, TRBD1 (5 bases). CDR1 is SGHRS and CDR2 is YFSETQ in the germline V gene. Deletions cut 4 bases from V and 0 bases from J, with 13 bases between. This CDR3 has 15 residues. The CDR3: CASSSGDFLNTEAFF. CDR3 nucleotides: TGCGCCAGCAGCAGTGGGGACTTTTTGAACACTGAAGCTTTCTTT.

The CDR3 spells CASSETRWETQYF. The DNA of the CDR3 is TGTGCCAGCAGTGAGACTAGATGGGAGACCCAGTACTTC. V is TRBV2 and J is TRBJ2-5, with a weak D call TRBD2 (6 bases). Germline lookup yields CDR1 SNHLY and CDR2 FYNNEI. The ends were cut back, 3 bases at V and 5 bases at J, with 10 bases in the middle. CDR3 length: 13 amino acids.

The rearrangement links TRBV6-5 to TRBJ1-2; 8 bases line up with TRBD1. V trimming: 4 bases; J trimming: 9 bases; junction bases outside the gene matches: 7. This CDR3 spans 13 amino acids. Germline values: CDR1 MNHEY, CDR2 SVGAGI. The CDR3, as DNA: TGTGCCAGCAGTTCCTGGGACAGGACGCGCTACACCTTC. Translated, it gives CASSSWDRTRYTF.

The chain's CDR3 is CATSRDQETGTAFF. The DNA of the CDR3 is TGTGCCACCAGCAGAGATCAAGAAACAGGGACGGCTTTCTTT. The genes are TRBV15 and TRBJ1-1, with D perhaps matching TRBD1 (6 bases). Between the trimmed V and J ends, which lost 0 bases and 11 bases, there was a span of 16 bases. Germline loops: CDR1 LNHNV, CDR2 YYDKDF (reference sequence). The CDR3 consists of 14 residues. Drawing the rest from reference TRBV15 and TRBJ1-1, the complete variable domain is DAMVIQNPRYQVTQFGKPVTLSCSQTLNHNVMYWYQQKSSQAPKLLFHYYDKDFNNEADTPDNFQSRRPNTSFCFLDIRSPGLGDTAMYLCATSRDQETGTAFFGQGTRLTVV.

This chain links TRBV27 with TRBJ2-5; D might be TRBD1 (6 bases). CDR1 is MNHEY and CDR2 is SMNVEV in the germline V gene (reference sequence). With 5 bases removed from V and 2 bases from J, the gap between germline ends came to 15 bases. This CDR3 region has 15 residues. CDR3 region: CASSKRTAYQETQYF. The CDR3 DNA is TGTGCCAGCAGTAAACGGACAGCCTATCAAGAGACCCAGTACTTC.

The rearrangement uses TRBV9 and TRBJ1-4; 10 nucleotides align to TRBD1. Germline loops: CDR1 SGDLS, CDR2 YYNGEE. The CDR3 totals 14 residues. The junction had 0 bases not matched to a gene; V was cut back by 0 bases and J by 7 bases. CDR3 in amino acids: CASSVGDRGEKLFF. The CDR3 DNA reads as TGTGCCAGCAGCGTAGGGGACAGGGGTGAAAAACTGTTTTTT.

V is TRBV27 and J is TRBJ2-7; 8 nucleotides match TRBD1. The CDR3 has 14 residues. J lost 5 bases, V lost 5 bases, and 8 bases had no gene match. Germline CDR1 is MNHEY and CDR2 is SMNVEV (reference sequence). The CDR3 spells CASSPLNRGNEQYF. DNA for the CDR3: TGTGCCAGCAGTCCCCTAAACAGGGGGAACGAGCAGTACTTC.